Shown below are 23 T cell receptor beta chains from a single sample sequenced in a study of cytomegalovirus exposure and HLA in healthy donors. The PCR made use of 60 Vbeta and 13 Jbeta primers. Clones were sequenced by immunoSEQ multiplex PCR, and TCRdb holds only the in-frame ones, with some missing. The table records 200,000 to 250,000 clones, 82% of them present only once. Sequenced sample: PBMCs. Receptors were obtained from a woman aged 40 to 50 in good health and CMV-seronegative.

The rearrangement links TRBV29-1 to TRBJ2-1, with 16 bases identical to TRBD2. V lost 6 bases to trimming and J lost 5 bases; unmatched junction nucleotides: 10. CDR1 SQVTM and CDR2 ANQGSEA come from the germline V gene. The CDR3 is 17 residues long. This CDR3 is CSVEGTSGRAIHNEQFF. In DNA form, the CDR3 reads TGCAGCGTGGAGGGGACTAGCGGGAGGGCGATACACAATGAGCAGTTCTTC.

V is TRBV5-6 and J is TRBJ1-2; TRBD1 is a possible D gene (6 bases). The CDR3 consists of 14 residues. Germline V gene data show CDR1 as SGHDT and CDR2 as YYEEEE. With 4 bases removed from V and 2 bases from J, the gap between germline ends came to 12 bases. In DNA form, the CDR3 reads TGTGCCAGCAGCCTGGGACAATTAAACTATGGCTACACCTTC. Residues: CASSLGQLNYGYTF.

V usage is TRBV30 and J usage is TRBJ2-4; 8 nucleotides line up with TRBD1. The trim removed 1 base at V and 5 bases at J, leaving 4 bases unmatched. The CDR3 consists of 14 residues. CDR1 is GTSNPN, CDR2 SVGIG, per germline (reference sequence). In nucleotides, the CDR3 is TGTGCCTGGAGTGCTACAGGGGGTGAAAACATTCAGTACTTC. It is translated as CAWSATGGENIQYF.

The chain combines TRBV6-4 with TRBJ2-1; possible D gene TRBD1, 6 bases. Germline CDR1 and CDR2: MRHNA and SNTAGT. CDR3 length: 15 residues. The V end lost 2 bases, the J end lost 6 bases, and 14 bases lay between the germline ends. CDR3 in amino acids: CASSDPQLDSNEQFF. CDR3 nucleotide sequence: TGTGCCAGCAGTGACCCCCAGCTGGACAGCAATGAGCAGTTCTTC.

The CDR3 sequence: CATSSNRGFLEQYF. The CDR3 DNA reads TGTGCCACCAGCAGTAATCGGGGGTTCCTCGAGCAGTACTTC. The chain links TRBV15 to TRBJ2-7, with D possibly TRBD2 on 6 matching bases. This CDR3 comprises 14 residues. V lost 3 bases and J lost 6, with 15 bases in between. From germline, CDR1 is LNHNV and CDR2 YYDKDF (reference sequence).

The chain carries TRBV7-2 and TRBJ2-5; D call uncertain. Germline loops: CDR1 SGHTA, CDR2 FQGNSA. V gave up 1 base and J gave up 3 bases, with 6 bases separating them. The CDR3 runs to 13 residues. For the CDR3, the DNA is TGTGCCAGCAGCTTAGTAGCCAAAGAGACCCAGTACTTC. Its protein is CASSLVAKETQYF.

V is TRBV9 and J is TRBJ2-3, with 9 bases matching TRBD2. Trimming took 0 bases from V and 2 from J; bases not matched to a gene: 4. Germline V gene data show CDR1 as SGDLS and CDR2 as YYNGEE. This CDR3 contains 16 residues. The CDR3 nucleotides read TGTGCCAGCAGCGTAGGTAGCGGGAGTGTCACAGATACGCAGTATTTT. This sequence encodes CASSVGSGSVTDTQYF. Supplemented by reference TRBV9 and TRBJ2-3, the full variable domain reads DSGVTQTPKHLITATGQRVTLRCSPRSGDLSVYWYQQSLDQGLQFLIQYYNGEERAKGNILERFSAQQFPDLHSELNLSSLELGDSALYFCASSVGSGSVTDTQYFGPGTRLTVL.

The V call is TRBV30, the J call TRBJ2-7, with a weak D call TRBD2 (6 bases). Trimming pared 0 bases from V and 9 bases from J, leaving 12 bases between. The CDR3 runs to 12 residues. Germline V gene data show CDR1 as GTSNPN and CDR2 as SVGIG (reference sequence). CDR3 loop: CAWSVSGSRQYF. The CDR3 region has the DNA TGTGCCTGGAGTGTATCCGGGAGCAGGCAGTACTTC.

The rearrangement uses TRBV27 and TRBJ2-1, with a possible D match to TRBD1 (5 bases). The CDR3 has 15 amino acids. In germline, CDR1 is MNHEY, CDR2 SMNVEV (reference sequence). Trimming took off 5 bases at V and 4 bases at J, with 15 bases between the two ends. As DNA, the CDR3 is TGTGCCAGCAGTCCGGCCAGGGCTTCTTACAATGAGCAGTTCTTC. It encodes CASSPARASYNEQFF.

The V gene is TRBV15, the J gene TRBJ1-5; D gene uncertain. The CDR3 is 14 residues long. Germline CDR1 is LNHNV and CDR2 is YYDKDF (reference sequence). The V end was cut by 1 base, the J end by 6 bases, with 10 bases between. CDR3 region: CATSRGQDAQPQHF. CDR3 DNA sequence: TGTGCCACCAGCAGAGGTCAGGATGCTCAGCCCCAGCATTTT. Based on the CDR3 plus reference TRBV15 and TRBJ1-5, the full variable domain is DAMVIQNPRYQVTQFGKPVTLSCSQTLNHNVMYWYQQKSSQAPKLLFHYYDKDFNNEADTPDNFQSRRPNTSFCFLDIRSPGLGDTAMYLCATSRGQDAQPQHFGDGTRLSIL.

The genes are TRBV9 and TRBJ2-1, with TRBD2 matching 12 bases. This CDR3 contains 16 residues. V was pared by 4 bases and J by 10 bases, with 12 bases of the junction left unmatched. The germline V gene has CDR1 SGDLS and CDR2 YYNGEE. DNA for the CDR3: TGTGCCAGCAGCTCTCGGACTAGCGGGATAAAAAACGAGCAGTTCTTC. Translation: CASSSRTSGIKNEQFF. Based on the CDR3 plus reference TRBV9 and TRBJ2-1, the full variable domain is DSGVTQTPKHLITATGQRVTLRCSPRSGDLSVYWYQQSLDQGLQFLIQYYNGEERAKGNILERFSAQQFPDLHSELNLSSLELGDSALYFCASSSRTSGIKNEQFFGPGTRLTVL.

This clone has only a few counts. V and J are TRBV4-1 and TRBJ2-7, with D maybe TRBD2 (6 bases). The ends were cut back, 2 bases at V and 2 bases at J, with 13 bases in the middle. CDR1 MGHRA and CDR2 YSYEKL come from the germline V gene. The CDR3 is 15 amino acids. CDR3 DNA sequence: TGCGCCAGCAGCCAAATACTAGCTCCCACCTACGAGCAGTACTTC. This encodes CASSQILAPTYEQYF.

The V call is TRBV12-5, the J call TRBJ2-1; 16 nucleotides line up with TRBD2. V shed 4 bases and J 10 bases; nucleotides not matched to a gene: 7. The germline CDR1 and CDR2 sequences are LGHNT and FRNRAP. The CDR3 is made up of 16 amino acids. In DNA form, the CDR3 reads TGTGCTAGTGGTTCATCGGGACTAGCGGGAGGGAGGGAGCAGTTCTTC. Its protein is CASGSSGLAGGREQFF.

DNA of the CDR3: TGTGCCTGGAGTGTAATTCGTCAGGGACAGGGGGCCAGGGAACTGTTTTTT. This encodes CAWSVIRQGQGARELFF. The V and J genes are TRBV30 and TRBJ1-4, with 12 positions matching TRBD1. Unmatched junction bases numbered 14, after V lost 0 bases and J lost 12 bases. The CDR3 is made up of 17 amino acids. Germline-derived CDR1 and CDR2 are GTSNPN and SVGIG (reference sequence).

This clone was observed a handful of times. The rearrangement links TRBV4-1 to TRBJ1-2, with D possibly being TRBD1 (5 bases). The CDR3 length is 14 residues. Germline V lookup: CDR1 MGHRA, CDR2 YSYEKL. V lost 0 bases to trimming and J lost 4 bases, with 9 bases between them. CDR3 sequence: CASSQDFRAYGYTF. CDR3 DNA sequence: TGCGCCAGCAGCCAAGATTTCAGGGCCTATGGCTACACCTTC.

This chain links TRBV7-7 with TRBJ2-7, with 7 bases identical to TRBD1. The CDR3 totals 15 residues. Germline CDR1 and CDR2: SSHAT and FNYEAQ (reference sequence). V trimming: 6 bases; J trimming: 3 bases; junction bases outside the gene matches: 11. As DNA, the CDR3 is TGTGCCAGCAGTGAGGGGGCATCGGGCAACTACGAGCAGTACTTC. This gives the protein CASSEGASGNYEQYF.

V usage is TRBV19 and J usage is TRBJ2-2; a weak D match, TRBD2 (5 bases). CDR3 length equals 12 residues. Trimming left V 5 bases short and J 6 bases short, with 7 bases between. In germline, CDR1 is LNHDA, CDR2 SQIVND (reference sequence). The CDR3 DNA reads TGTGCCAGTAGTCGGGGATCCGGGGAGCTGTTTTTT. Amino acid sequence: CASSRGSGELFF.

This chain joins TRBV6-1 and TRBJ1-1; D is uncertain. Germline CDR1 MNHNS, CDR2 SASEGT. V lost 8 bases and J lost 1, with 11 bases in between. The CDR3 extends over 13 amino acids. The CDR3 is CASAWRENTEAFF. Here the CDR3 DNA reads TGTGCCAGCGCGTGGAGGGAGAACACTGAAGCTTTCTTT.

V and J are TRBV30 and TRBJ2-1; 13 nucleotides align to TRBD2. The CDR3 sequence is 16 residues long. Germline trimming cut 4 bases from V and 7 bases from J; bases unmatched to any gene: 10. Germline CDR1 GTSNPN, CDR2 SVGIG (reference sequence). Written as DNA, the CDR3 is TGTGCCTGGATCGCTGGACTAGCGGGAGTAGGAAATGAGCAGTTCTTC. It codes for CAWIAGLAGVGNEQFF.

The chain employs TRBV5-6 and TRBJ2-4; D is possibly TRBD2 (5 bases). Trimming cost V 1 base and J 6 bases, with 8 bases left between them. CDR3 size: 13 residues. Looked up from germline, CDR1 is SGHDT and CDR2 is YYEEEE. CDR3 sequence: CASSLRGRNIQYF. DNA for the CDR3: TGTGCCAGCAGCTTGCGAGGGAGAAACATTCAGTACTTC.

The CDR3: CASSSSSGGGRAAQHF. The CDR3 nucleotides are TGTGCCAGCAGCTCTTCCTCTGGCGGGGGGAGGGCCGCCCAGCATTTT. V gene TRBV7-9 combines with J gene TRBJ1-5; D perhaps matches TRBD1 (5 bases). CDR1 SEHNR and CDR2 FQNEAQ come from the germline V gene (reference sequence). This CDR3 is 16 amino acids long. V lost 4 bases, J lost 11 bases, and 24 bases lay in between.

The chain combines TRBV10-2 with TRBJ1-1; no clear D gene. The CDR3 contains 14 residues. V was clipped by 6 bases and J by 2 bases, with 13 bases between them. CDR1 is WSHSY and CDR2 is SAAADI in the germline V gene. In nucleotides, the CDR3 is TGCGCCAGCAGCTCCGCAGGTCCCAACACTGAAGCTTTCTTT. It specifies CASSSAGPNTEAFF.

This clone has a single count. The chain joins TRBV5-6 to TRBJ1-4, with TRBD1 identical over 9 bases. V shed 1 base and J 7 bases; nucleotides not matched to a gene: 11. This CDR3 comprises 17 residues. The germline gives CDR1 SGHDT, CDR2 YYEEEE. The CDR3, as DNA: TGTGCCAGCAGCTTGCTCCGGGACAGGGTAATAGGTGAAAAACTGTTTTTT. Its protein product is CASSLLRDRVIGEKLFF.